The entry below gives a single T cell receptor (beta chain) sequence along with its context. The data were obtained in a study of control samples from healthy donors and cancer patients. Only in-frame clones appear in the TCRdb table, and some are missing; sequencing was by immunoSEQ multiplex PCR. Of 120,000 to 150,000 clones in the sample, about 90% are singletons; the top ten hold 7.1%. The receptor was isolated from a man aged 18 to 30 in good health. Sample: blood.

As DNA, the CDR3 is TGTGCCAGCAGACACTACTATGGTAATGAAAAACTGTTTTTT. Translation gives CASRHYYGNEKLFF. The J gene is TRBJ1-4, the V gene TRBV28; D remains ambiguous. V lost 6 bases and J 4 bases, leaving 12 bases between the germline ends. The CDR3 consists of 14 residues. Germline values: CDR1 MDHEN, CDR2 SYDVKM.